The next 15 T cell receptor beta chains were all read from a single sample in a study of tumor-infiltrating lymphocytes in localized non-small cell lung cancer. Assay: immunoSEQ multiplex PCR; the TCRdb copy retains only in-frame clones and omits some. The repertoire holds thousands of clones, with 74% as singletons. Sequencing used uninvolved lung tissue not adjacent to the tumor. These receptors all come from a human donor with non-small cell lung cancer.

CDR3 amino acids: CASSQVGRGLASEETQYF. CDR3 coding DNA: TGTGCCAGCAGCCAAGTAGGACGGGGACTAGCGTCTGAAGAGACCCAGTACTTC. The rearrangement joins TRBV4-2 to TRBJ2-5; 10 nucleotides agree with TRBD2. This CDR3 comprises 18 residues. J was trimmed by 3 bases and V by 1 base; bases with no gene match: 11. Germline values: CDR1 LGHNA, CDR2 YNFKEQ.

V usage is TRBV19 and J usage is TRBJ1-5, with D tentatively TRBD1 (5 bases). Germline lookup yields CDR1 LNHDA and CDR2 SQIVND (reference sequence). The V gene lost 1 base and the J gene lost 4 bases, with 11 bases spanning the gap. This CDR3 region has 15 residues. This CDR3 is CASSIGWQGNQPQHF. CDR3 sequence (DNA): TGTGCCAGTAGTATAGGATGGCAGGGAAATCAGCCCCAGCATTTT.

This clone appeared a single time. The rearrangement links TRBV14 to TRBJ2-5, with D hard to call. Germline V gives CDR1 SGHDN, CDR2 FVKESK. The CDR3 runs to 12 residues. The V end lost 1 base, the J end lost 9 bases, and 9 bases lay between the germline ends. In nucleotides, the CDR3 is TGTGCCAGCAGCCAAGGGCCCAGTGCCCAGTACTTC. This sequence encodes CASSQGPSAQYF.

In this sample, this clone is medium-sized (0.01 to 0.1%). The chain carries TRBV12-5 and TRBJ1-5; 8 positions match TRBD1. This CDR3 has 12 amino acids. Germline values: CDR1 LGHNT, CDR2 FRNRAP. Trimming took 3 bases from V and 15 from J; bases not matched to a gene: 7. The chain's CDR3 is CASGFEWTGMHF. The CDR3 DNA follows: TGTGCTAGTGGTTTTGAGTGGACAGGGATGCATTTT.

The chain joins TRBV7-9 to TRBJ2-4; D ambiguous. The V gene lost 0 bases and the J gene lost 9 bases, with 12 bases spanning the gap. This CDR3 region has 14 residues. Germline CDR1 SEHNR, CDR2 FQNEAQ (reference sequence). CDR3 coding DNA: TGTGCCAGCAGCTTAGCACTCCCCGTTAGCATTCAGTACTTC. Protein product: CASSLALPVSIQYF.

This clone has a single count. This chain joins TRBV7-9 and TRBJ2-5; TRBD2 matches at 12 bases. Germline V CDR1 and CDR2: SEHNR, FQNEAQ (reference sequence). This CDR3 is built from 17 residues. Trimming took 4 bases from V and 0 from J; bases not matched to a gene: 6. The CDR3, as DNA: TGTGCCAGCAGCTCAAGACTAGCGGGGGCCGACCAAGAGACCCAGTACTTC. This translates into CASSSRLAGADQETQYF.

V usage is TRBV6-5 and J usage is TRBJ1-1, with D possibly TRBD1 on 5 matching bases. CDR1 and CDR2 (germline): MNHEY, SVGAGI. Trimming left V 2 bases short and J 7 bases short, with 11 bases between. The CDR3 is made up of 13 amino acids. CDR3 protein: CASSYTGTFEAFF. CDR3 in DNA: TGTGCCAGCAGTTACACCGGGACCTTTGAAGCTTTCTTT.

The chain joins TRBV11-2 to TRBJ2-3; weak D call: TRBD1 (5 bases). Trimming stripped 1 base from V and 4 bases from J, with 12 bases between. CDR3 length equals 15 residues. Germline V lookup: CDR1 SGHAT, CDR2 FQNNGV. CDR3 sequence: CASSLGGRGPDTQYF. The CDR3 DNA reads TGTGCCAGCAGCTTAGGGGGTAGGGGCCCAGATACGCAGTATTTT.

The chain has TRBV27 and TRBJ2-2; D unclear. Germline lookup yields CDR1 MNHEY and CDR2 SMNVEV (reference sequence). The CDR3 totals 16 residues. Deletions cut 4 bases from V and 0 bases from J, with 12 bases between. This CDR3 reads CASSSFPAANTGELFF. The CDR3 DNA follows: TGTGCCAGCAGTTCGTTTCCAGCCGCGAACACCGGGGAGCTGTTTTTT.

J is TRBJ1-4 and V is TRBV5-1; D might be TRBD1 (6 bases). The ends were cut back, 6 bases at V and 0 bases at J, with 12 bases in the middle. CDR3 size: 15 residues. Per germline, CDR1 SGHRS and CDR2 YFSETQ. The CDR3: CASNSGDSTNEKLFF. In DNA form, the CDR3 reads TGCGCCAGCAACTCAGGGGATTCAACTAATGAAAAACTGTTTTTT.

The chain combines TRBV27 with TRBJ1-6, with 8 bases fitting TRBD1. In germline, CDR1 is MNHEY, CDR2 SMNVEV (reference sequence). V shed 6 bases and J 9 bases; nucleotides not matched to a gene: 10. This CDR3 is 15 amino acids long. The CDR3 DNA reads TGTGCCAGCAGCCGTGGACAGGGCATACTTTCACCCCTCCACTTT. As protein: CASSRGQGILSPLHF.

The chain recombines TRBV6-1 with TRBJ1-2; weak D call: TRBD1 (5 bases). Trimming took off 0 bases at V and 8 bases at J, with 16 bases between the two ends. The CDR3 runs to 15 residues. CDR1 is MNHNS and CDR2 is SASEGT in the germline V gene. CDR3 bases: TGTGCCAGCAGTGAAGCGCCGACAGCCCTTGAGGGCTACACCTTC. The encoded protein is CASSEAPTALEGYTF.

V gene TRBV9 combines with J gene TRBJ2-5, with 8 nucleotides matching TRBD1. The CDR3 consists of 16 residues. V was clipped by 3 bases and J by 5 bases; unmatched bases: 12. The germline CDR1 and CDR2 sequences are SGDLS and YYNGEE. Here the CDR3 reads CASSEQTGAIGETQYF. CDR3 DNA sequence: TGTGCCAGCAGCGAGCAGACAGGGGCGATTGGGGAGACCCAGTACTTC. Full variable domain (remainder filled in from reference TRBV9 and TRBJ2-5): DSGVTQTPKHLITATGQRVTLRCSPRSGDLSVYWYQQSLDQGLQFLIQYYNGEERAKGNILERFSAQQFPDLHSELNLSSLELGDSALYFCASSEQTGAIGETQYFGPGTRLLVL.

This clone came up a few times. The rearrangement links TRBV25-1 to TRBJ1-1; no clear D. Germline lookup yields CDR1 MGHDK and CDR2 SYGVNS. The CDR3 consists of 12 residues. Trimming pared 3 bases from V and 5 bases from J, leaving 7 bases between. The CDR3 reads CASSEDLTEAFF. The CDR3 bases are TGTGCCAGCAGTGAGGACCTGACTGAAGCTTTCTTT.

V gene TRBV5-6 combines with J gene TRBJ2-7, with D perhaps TRBD1 or TRBD2 (5 bases each). Between the trimmed V and J ends, which lost 3 bases and 2 bases, there was a span of 9 bases. CDR1 is SGHDT and CDR2 is YYEEEE in the germline V gene. This CDR3 contains 13 residues. In DNA, the CDR3 is TGTGCCAGCAGCTACGGGGCCGCCTACGAGCAGTACTTC. This codes for CASSYGAAYEQYF.